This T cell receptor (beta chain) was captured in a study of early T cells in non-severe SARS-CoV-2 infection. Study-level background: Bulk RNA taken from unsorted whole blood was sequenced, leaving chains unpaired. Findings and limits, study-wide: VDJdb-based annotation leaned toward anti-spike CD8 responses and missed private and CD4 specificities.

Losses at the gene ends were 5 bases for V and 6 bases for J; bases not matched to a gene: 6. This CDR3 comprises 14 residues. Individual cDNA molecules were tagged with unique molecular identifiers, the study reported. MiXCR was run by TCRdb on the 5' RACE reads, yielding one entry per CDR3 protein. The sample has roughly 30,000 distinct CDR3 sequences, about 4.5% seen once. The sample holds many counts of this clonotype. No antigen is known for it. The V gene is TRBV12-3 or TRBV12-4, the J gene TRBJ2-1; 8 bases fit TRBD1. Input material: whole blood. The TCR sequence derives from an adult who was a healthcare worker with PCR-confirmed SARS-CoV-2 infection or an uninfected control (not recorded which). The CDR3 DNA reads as TGTGCCAGCAGTGACGGGACAGGTTTCAATGAGCAGTTCTTC. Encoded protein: CASSDGTGFNEQFF.